The 12 T cell receptor beta chains presented below share a single source sample, sequenced in a study of blood T cell repertoires in COVID-19. Only in-frame clones appear in the TCRdb table, and some are missing; sequencing was by immunoSEQ multiplex PCR. The table includes about 330,000 clones, approximately 88% detected once. Sequencing was done on a sample of peripheral blood. The receptors come from a woman aged 45-59 years with active or convalescent COVID-19.

The chain joins TRBV28 to TRBJ2-2, with D possibly TRBD2 on 6 matching bases. Germline assignment: CDR1 MDHEN and CDR2 SYDVKM. V lost 3 bases to trimming and J lost 1 base, with 21 bases between them. The length of the CDR3 is 19 residues. The CDR3, as DNA: TGTGCCAGCAGTTTTGGGGGACTGGGACGCCGTTGGAACACCGGGGAGCTGTTTTTT. It specifies CASSFGGLGRRWNTGELFF.

The chain employs TRBV24-1 and TRBJ2-7; D is unresolved. The ends were cut back, 2 bases at V and 2 bases at J, with 9 bases in the middle. The CDR3 has 14 amino acids. Germline CDR1 reads KGHDR; CDR2 reads SFDVKD. The CDR3 DNA reads as TGTGCCACCAGTGATTCCAACAGAGCCTACGAGCAGTACTTC. It specifies CATSDSNRAYEQYF.

The chain couples TRBV5-1 to TRBJ2-5; D possibly corresponds to TRBD1 (6 bases). The ends were cut back, 0 bases at V and 5 bases at J, with 11 bases in the middle. Germline CDR1 is SGHRS and CDR2 is YFSETQ. The CDR3 runs to 14 residues. The CDR3 sequence: CASSLVGAAETQYF. The CDR3 DNA reads TGCGCCAGCAGCTTGGTGGGGGCTGCGGAGACCCAGTACTTC.

This sequence joins TRBV4-1 and TRBJ2-3, with D unresolved. CDR1 and CDR2 from the germline V gene are MGHRA and YSYEKL. This CDR3 spans 12 amino acids. Trimming removed 6 bases at V and 1 base at J, with 5 bases between. CDR3 sequence: CASSRGTDTQYF. The CDR3 DNA reads as TGCGCCAGCAGTAGAGGCACAGATACGCAGTATTTT.

The count of this clone is one. The chain recombines TRBV28 with TRBJ2-7, with 10 bases fitting TRBD2. Germline CDR1 reads MDHEN; CDR2 reads SYDVKM. This CDR3 has 15 residues. V lost 10 bases to trimming and J lost 7 bases; unmatched junction nucleotides: 16. The CDR3 here is CAINRAGGSDREQYF. CDR3 nucleotide sequence: TGTGCCATCAATCGAGCGGGAGGGTCCGATCGGGAGCAGTACTTC.

The chain links TRBV5-6 to TRBJ1-1; D not certain. The CDR3 runs 16 residues. CDR1 is SGHDT, CDR2 YYEEEE, per germline. Trimming shortened V by 1 base and J by 0 bases, and 13 bases separated the two germline ends. The DNA for the CDR3 is TGTGCCAGCAGCTTGCACCTCGAAGACATGAACACTGAAGCTTTCTTT. This translates into CASSLHLEDMNTEAFF.

The chain links TRBV3-1 (or the pseudogene TRBV3-2) to TRBJ1-5; maybe TRBD1 (5 bases). Trimming removed 4 bases at V and 3 bases at J, with 10 bases between. Germline V gene data show CDR1 as LGHDT and CDR2 as YNNKEL (reference sequence). The CDR3 loop spans 14 amino acids. The CDR3 DNA reads as TGTGCCAGCAGCCCCCCGGACACCAATCAGCCCCAGCATTTT. Translated, it gives CASSPPDTNQPQHF.

The V call is TRBV7-3, the J call TRBJ2-2; 7 bases align to TRBD1. This CDR3 is 15 amino acids long. J was trimmed by 3 bases and V by 5 bases; bases with no gene match: 6. Germline values: CDR1 SGHTA, CDR2 FQGTGA. Here the CDR3 reads CASSRQGPYTGELFF. CDR3 DNA: TGTGCCAGCAGCAGACAGGGACCATACACCGGGGAGCTGTTTTTT.

The chain carries TRBV6-6 and TRBJ2-1, with 10 nucleotides matching TRBD2. Germline V gene sequence: CDR1 MNHNY, CDR2 SVGAGI (reference sequence). The CDR3 loop spans 14 amino acids. The trim removed 8 bases at V and 2 bases at J, leaving 3 bases unmatched. The DNA of the CDR3 is TGTGCCAGCGGGCTAGCGGGGGCCTACAATGAGCAGTTCTTC. Protein sequence: CASGLAGAYNEQFF.

The J gene is TRBJ1-1, the V gene TRBV19; 10 nucleotides align to TRBD1. The CDR3 loop spans 18 amino acids. After removal of 5 bases from V and 0 bases from J, the junction contained 12 bases not matched to a gene. From germline, CDR1 is LNHDA and CDR2 SQIVND (reference sequence). CDR3 residues: CASSPRDRGTLMNTEAFF. CDR3 nucleotides: TGTGCCAGTAGTCCTCGGGACAGGGGAACTCTGATGAACACTGAAGCTTTCTTT. Based on the CDR3 plus reference TRBV19 and TRBJ1-1, the full variable domain is DGGITQSPKYLFRKEGQNVTLSCEQNLNHDAMYWYRQDPGQGLRLIYYSQIVNDFQKGDIAEGYSVSREKKESFPLTVTSAQKNPTAFYLCASSPRDRGTLMNTEAFFGQGTRLTVV.

The genes are TRBV5-1 and TRBJ1-4, with a tentative D call TRBD1 (5 bases). Trimming cost V 0 bases and J 5 bases, with 17 bases left between them. The CDR3 has 17 residues. CDR1 is SGHRS, CDR2 YFSETQ, per germline. The chain's CDR3 is CASSLGDGSGGNEKLFF. CDR3 nucleotide sequence: TGCGCCAGCAGCTTGGGGGACGGGTCAGGAGGGAATGAAAAACTGTTTTTT. Full variable domain (remainder filled in from reference TRBV5-1 and TRBJ1-4): KAGVTQTPRYLIKTRGQQVTLSCSPISGHRSVSWYQQTPGQGLQFLFEYFSETQRNKGNFPGRFSGRQFSNSRSEMNVSTLELGDSALYLCASSLGDGSGGNEKLFFGSGTQLSVL.

V gene TRBV5-1 combines with J gene TRBJ1-1, with 9 bases matching TRBD1. CDR1 and CDR2 from the germline V gene are SGHRS and YFSETQ. The V gene end was trimmed by 6 bases and the J gene end by 2 bases; junction bases not matched to a gene: 11. The CDR3 length is 16 residues. In DNA, the CDR3 is TGCGCCAGCAACCGGGACAGGGTCGAAGGTAACACTGAAGCTTTCTTT. It specifies CASNRDRVEGNTEAFF. Variable domain in full (rest from reference TRBV5-1 and TRBJ1-1): KAGVTQTPRYLIKTRGQQVTLSCSPISGHRSVSWYQQTPGQGLQFLFEYFSETQRNKGNFPGRFSGRQFSNSRSEMNVSTLELGDSALYLCASNRDRVEGNTEAFFGQGTRLTVV.